This T cell receptor (beta chain) was profiled in a study of blood T cell repertoires in COVID-19. The Seattle site enrolled patients during active infection and followed them longitudinally. V dropped 1 base and J dropped 2 bases, with 6 bases sitting between them. The CDR3 length is 14 residues. Germline loops: CDR1 GTSNPN, CDR2 SVGIG (reference sequence). Repertoires were generated with immunoSEQ multiplex PCR, while TCRdb's copy carries only in-frame clones and drops some. Among 100,000 to 150,000 clones listed, about 81% were seen once. This TCR came from a man under 40 with COVID-19, enrolled during active disease. The specimen was peripheral blood. V and J are TRBV30 and TRBJ2-6, with a possible D match to TRBD1 (6 bases). The CDR3 DNA follows: TGTGCCTGGAGTGAGGGGGCTGGGGCCAACGTCCTGACTTTC. Encoded protein: CAWSEGAGANVLTF.